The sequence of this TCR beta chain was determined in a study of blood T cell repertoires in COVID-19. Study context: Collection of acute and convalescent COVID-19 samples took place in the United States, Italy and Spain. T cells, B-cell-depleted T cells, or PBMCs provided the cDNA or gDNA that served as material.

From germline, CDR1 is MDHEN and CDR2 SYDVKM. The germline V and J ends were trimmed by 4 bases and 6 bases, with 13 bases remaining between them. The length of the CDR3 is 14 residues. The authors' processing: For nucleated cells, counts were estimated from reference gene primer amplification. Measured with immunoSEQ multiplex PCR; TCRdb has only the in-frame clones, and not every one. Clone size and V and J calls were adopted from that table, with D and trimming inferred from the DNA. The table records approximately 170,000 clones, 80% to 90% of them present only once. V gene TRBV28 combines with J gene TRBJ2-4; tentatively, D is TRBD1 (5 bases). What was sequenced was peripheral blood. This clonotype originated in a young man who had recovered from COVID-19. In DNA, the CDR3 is TGTGCCAGCAGTTCCCCAGGGCGTAGAAACATTCAGTACTTC. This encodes CASSSPGRRNIQYF.